Listed below are T cell receptor beta chains from one sample, sequenced in a study of blood T cell repertoires in COVID-19. The table came from immunoSEQ multiplex PCR; TCRdb's copy has only in-frame clones and leaves some out. The repertoire holds under 75,000 clones, roughly 84% seen once, with 15% to 20% in the top ten. Sample: peripheral blood. The receptors come from a man aged 60-69 years with COVID-19, enrolled during active disease. The CDR3 runs from the conserved cysteine through the conserved F or W. D genes are given only for firm matches. Not all rows give a size; the values are once, few, many and, for expanded clones, a class.

v_call	clone_size	j_call	d_call	cdr3_aa	cdr3_nt
TRBV4-1	-	TRBJ1-1	-	CASSQVPYTNTEAFF	TGCGCCAGCAGCCAAGTACCATACACCAACACTGAAGCTTTCTTT
TRBV5-1	-	TRBJ1-4	-	CASRLAGPDEKLFF	TGCGCCAGCAGGCTAGCAGGACCCGATGAAAAACTGTTTTTT
TRBV11-3	-	TRBJ2-5	TRBD2	CASSLRSGREETQYF	TGTGCCAGCAGCTTGCGTAGCGGGAGGGAGGAGACCCAGTACTTC
TRBV7-2	few	TRBJ2-3	-	CASSLLLAGGSDTQYF	TGTGCCAGCAGCTTATTATTGGCAGGGGGGTCAGATACGCAGTATTTT
TRBV6-5	once	TRBJ1-2	-	CASSYGQAIGYGYTF	TGTGCCAGCAGTTACGGGCAGGCAATAGGCTATGGCTACACCTTC
TRBV4-1	once	TRBJ2-5	TRBD2	CASSQLAGETQYF	TGCGCCAGCAGCCAACTAGCGGGGGAGACCCAGTACTTC
TRBV6-6	-	TRBJ2-5	TRBD2	CASSRGRRETQYF	TGTGCCAGCAGCCGCGGGAGAAGGGAGACCCAGTACTTC
TRBV18	-	TRBJ2-2	-	CASSPPGDSLNTGELFF	TGTGCCAGCTCACCACCGGGAGACTCCTTGAACACCGGGGAGCTGTTTTTT
TRBV11-2	-	TRBJ2-5	-	CASSGSRETQYF	TGTGCCAGCTCAGGGTCCAGGGAGACCCAGTACTTC
TRBV7-9	-	TRBJ1-2	-	CASSPYVPSNYGYTF	TGTGCCAGCAGCCCCTACGTGCCGTCTAACTATGGCTACACCTTC
TRBV3-1/TRBV3-2	-	TRBJ1-4	TRBD1	CASSQGQGLEKLFF	TGTGCCAGCAGCCAAGGACAGGGTTTGGAAAAACTGTTTTTT
TRBV11-2	-	TRBJ1-1	-	CASSLATYRVPNTEAFF	TGTGCCAGCAGCTTAGCCACCTACAGGGTCCCGAACACTGAAGCTTTCTTT
TRBV5-1	-	TRBJ2-3	TRBD2	CASARAGVADTQYF	TGCGCCAGCGCTCGTGCGGGAGTCGCAGATACGCAGTATTTT
TRBV10-1	-	TRBJ2-2	-	CASSGELNTGELFF	TGCGCCAGCAGTGGAGAATTGAACACCGGGGAGCTGTTTTTT
TRBV18	-	TRBJ1-3	TRBD1	CASSPPTGPGNTIYF	TGTGCCAGCTCACCGCCGACAGGGCCTGGAAACACCATATATTTT
TRBV7-9	-	TRBJ2-2	-	CASAETVTGELFF	TGTGCCAGCGCGGAGACGGTTACCGGGGAGCTGTTTTTT
TRBV29-1	-	TRBJ1-2	TRBD1	CSAGQGEAGYTF	TGCAGCGCTGGACAGGGGGAGGCGGGCTACACCTTC
TRBV5-6	-	TRBJ1-2	TRBD1	CASLPQGAGGYTF	TGTGCCAGCCTCCCCCAGGGGGCAGGAGGCTACACCTTC
TRBV19	-	TRBJ1-6	-	CASSIWSTGSSPLHF	TGTGCCAGTAGTATTTGGAGTACCGGAAGTTCACCCCTCCACTTT
TRBV24-1	-	TRBJ2-7	-	CATSDSGFYEQYF	TGTGCCACCAGTGATTCAGGATTCTACGAGCAGTACTTC
TRBV18	-	TRBJ2-2	TRBD2	CASTSGRDTGELFF	TGTGCCAGCACCAGCGGGAGGGACACCGGGGAGCTGTTTTTT
TRBV24-1	-	TRBJ2-3	-	CATSDLQFNTDTQYF	TGTGCCACCAGTGATTTACAATTTAACACAGATACGCAGTATTTT
TRBV5-4	-	TRBJ2-5	-	CASSINRGSETQYF	TGTGCCAGCAGCATTAATAGGGGGAGTGAGACCCAGTACTTC
TRBV14	-	TRBJ2-5	-	CASSHRQGGRETQYF	TGTGCCAGCAGCCACCGACAAGGGGGACGAGAGACCCAGTACTTC
TRBV6-5	-	TRBJ1-1	-	CASSYFTGGGGTEAFF	TGTGCCAGCAGTTACTTCACGGGGGGAGGAGGCACTGAAGCTTTCTTT
TRBV24-1	-	TRBJ1-4	-	CATSDSRGLFF	TGTGCCACCAGTGATTCAAGGGGCCTGTTTTTT
TRBV4-1	-	TRBJ2-7	-	CASSRASGVGYEQYF	TGCGCCAGCAGCCGAGCTTCAGGGGTTGGTTACGAGCAGTACTTC
TRBV5-1	-	TRBJ2-1	-	CASSSGLLSSYNEQFF	TGCGCCAGCAGCTCGGGACTCTTGAGCTCCTACAATGAGCAGTTCTTC
TRBV20-1	few	TRBJ2-7	TRBD2	CSASQREVSGEQYF	TGCAGTGCTAGTCAGCGGGAGGTTTCAGGCGAGCAGTACTTC
TRBV11-3	-	TRBJ2-7	TRBD1	CASSTSGGSYEQYF	TGTGCCAGCAGCACGTCAGGGGGCTCGTACGAGCAGTACTTC
TRBV10-1	-	TRBJ1-5	-	CASSDRLEQPQHF	TGCGCCAGCAGTGATAGACTCGAACAGCCCCAGCATTTT
TRBV7-9	-	TRBJ2-7	-	CASSQTESYEQYF	TGTGCCAGCAGTCAGACAGAGTCCTACGAGCAGTACTTC
TRBV2	-	TRBJ1-5	TRBD1	CASTPGQNNQPQHF	TGTGCCAGCACCCCGGGACAGAACAATCAGCCCCAGCATTTT
TRBV5-1	once	TRBJ2-3	TRBD1	CASSRRTGGDSDTQYF	TGCGCCAGCAGCCGAAGGACAGGGGGCGACTCAGATACGCAGTATTTT
TRBV14	-	TRBJ2-3	TRBD1	CASSPMTGADTQYF	TGTGCCAGCAGCCCTATGACAGGGGCAGATACGCAGTATTTT
TRBV2	-	TRBJ1-6	TRBD1	CASSTGTGGNSPLHF	TGTGCCAGCAGTACCGGGACAGGGGGTAATTCACCCCTCCACTTT
TRBV29-1	-	TRBJ2-5	TRBD2	CSVAGTSGEGTQYF	TGCAGCGTAGCCGGGACTAGCGGGGAGGGGACCCAGTACTTC
TRBV5-6	-	TRBJ2-3	TRBD1	CASSLASGQSTDTQYF	TGTGCCAGCAGCTTGGCATCGGGACAGAGCACAGATACGCAGTATTTT
TRBV5-1	-	TRBJ2-7	-	CASKRRGYEQYF	TGCGCCAGCAAAAGGCGGGGTTACGAGCAGTACTTC
TRBV11-2	few	TRBJ1-1	TRBD1	CASSRDRETEAFF	TGTGCCAGCTCCCGGGACAGGGAAACTGAAGCTTTCTTT
TRBV28	few	TRBJ1-1	-	CASSPGQNTEAFF	TGTGCCAGCAGTCCGGGACAGAACACTGAAGCTTTCTTT
TRBV19	-	TRBJ2-7	TRBD1	CASSIGDRGQEQYF	TGTGCCAGTAGTATCGGGGACAGGGGTCAGGAGCAGTACTTC
TRBV3-1/TRBV3-2	-	TRBJ1-2	-	CASSQEGGGGFYGYTF	TGTGCCAGCAGCCAAGAAGGTGGCGGAGGATTCTATGGCTACACCTTC
TRBV13	-	TRBJ1-6	-	CASSTRTAHNSPLHF	TGTGCCAGCAGCACCCGGACAGCCCATAATTCACCCCTCCACTTT
TRBV10-3	-	TRBJ2-2	TRBD2	CAISKKGLAGVNTGELFF	TGTGCCATCAGTAAAAAGGGACTAGCGGGGGTTAACACCGGGGAGCTGTTTTTT